Below are 7 T cell receptor beta chains sequenced from a single sample in a study of blood T cell repertoires in COVID-19 (dated by TCRdb to 2019 to 2021). Libraries were built with the immunoSEQ multiplex PCR assay. TCRdb retrieved this table from immuneACCESS and kept in-frame rearrangements only. Not all clones are present; in checked studies, unresolved V genes account for under half, and no reason is known for the remainder. The table for this sample lists some 120,000 clones; roughly 80% of them were counted only once. Clones ranked in the top ten supply around 2.3% of the sample. The material sequenced was peripheral blood. The origin of the receptors is a man aged 30 to 39 with acute or convalescent COVID-19.

The chain recombines TRBV13 with TRBJ2-2; D gene ambiguous. Trimming shortened V by 4 bases and J by 5 bases, and 5 bases separated the two germline ends. CDR3 length: 12 amino acids. Germline V gives CDR1 PRHDT, CDR2 FYEKMQ (reference sequence). In nucleotides, the CDR3 is TGTGCCAGCAGCTCTCAGACCGGGGAGCTGTTTTTT. Amino acids: CASSSQTGELFF.

This chain links TRBV5-1 with TRBJ1-5; possibly TRBD1 for D (5 bases). The CDR3 loop spans 12 amino acids. Looked up from germline, CDR1 is SGHRS and CDR2 is YFSETQ. V lost 2 bases to trimming and J lost 11 bases, with 11 bases between them. CDR3 sequence (DNA): TGCGCCAGCAGCTTCGAAGGGGAGGCCCAGCATTTT. It is translated as CASSFEGEAQHF.

The chain has TRBV7-6 and TRBJ2-1; TRBD2 agrees at 11 bases. The germline CDR1 and CDR2 sequences are SGHVS and FNYEAQ. Losses at the gene ends were 3 bases for V and 4 bases for J; bases not matched to a gene: 2. The CDR3 sequence is 15 residues long. The CDR3 coding sequence is TGTGCCAGCAGCTTGACTAGCGGGATATACAATGAGCAGTTCTTC. This gives the protein CASSLTSGIYNEQFF.

The V gene is TRBV19, the J gene TRBJ2-1; TRBD1 aligns across 8 bases. V lost 7 bases, J lost 1 base, and 9 bases stayed unmatched. Germline lookup yields CDR1 LNHDA and CDR2 SQIVND (reference sequence). The CDR3 loop spans 16 amino acids. The CDR3 here is CASTVRTGNSYNEQFF. As DNA, the CDR3 is TGTGCCAGTACCGTTAGGACAGGGAATTCCTACAATGAGCAGTTCTTC.

This chain links TRBV5-6 with TRBJ1-2, with 7 bases aligning to TRBD1. CDR3 size: 12 residues. Trimming at V came to 4 bases and at J to 3 bases, leaving 0 bases not matched to a gene. CDR1 is SGHDT and CDR2 is YYEEEE in the germline V gene. In DNA, the CDR3 is TGTGCCAGCAGCACAGGGGACTATGGCTACACCTTC. It translates to CASSTGDYGYTF.

The chain uses TRBV5-1 and TRBJ1-1; 11 bases are a match to TRBD1. The CDR3 runs to 16 residues. Unmatched junction bases numbered 10, after V lost 3 bases and J lost 6 bases. Germline V gives CDR1 SGHRS, CDR2 YFSETQ. The CDR3 region has the DNA TGCGCCAGCAGCTCCCGGACAGGGGGCGCTTGGGCTGAAGCTTTCTTT. Translated: CASSSRTGGAWAEAFF.

V and J are TRBV3-1 (or the pseudogene TRBV3-2) and TRBJ2-1, with D possibly matching TRBD2 (5 bases). This CDR3 is built from 13 residues. CDR1 and CDR2 from the germline V gene are LGHDT and YNNKEL (reference sequence). V dropped 3 bases and J dropped 7 bases, with 10 bases sitting between them. CDR3 region: CASSHGPGNEQFF. The CDR3 DNA follows: TGTGCCAGCAGCCACGGACCGGGGAATGAGCAGTTCTTC.